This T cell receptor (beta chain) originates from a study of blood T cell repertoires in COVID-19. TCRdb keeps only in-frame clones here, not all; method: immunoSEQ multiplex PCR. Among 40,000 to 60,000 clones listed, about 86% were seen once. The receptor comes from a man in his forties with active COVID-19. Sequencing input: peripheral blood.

CDR3 DNA: TGTGCCAGCTCACCCGGGACTAGCGGGAGTGGGGAGACCCAGTACTTC. Translating gives CASSPGTSGSGETQYF. This chain joins TRBV18 and TRBJ2-5, with TRBD2 matching over 14 bases. Trimming at V came to 3 bases and at J to 5 bases, leaving 5 bases not matched to a gene. Germline V gene lookup returns CDR1 KGHSH and CDR2 LQKENI. The CDR3 loop spans 16 amino acids.